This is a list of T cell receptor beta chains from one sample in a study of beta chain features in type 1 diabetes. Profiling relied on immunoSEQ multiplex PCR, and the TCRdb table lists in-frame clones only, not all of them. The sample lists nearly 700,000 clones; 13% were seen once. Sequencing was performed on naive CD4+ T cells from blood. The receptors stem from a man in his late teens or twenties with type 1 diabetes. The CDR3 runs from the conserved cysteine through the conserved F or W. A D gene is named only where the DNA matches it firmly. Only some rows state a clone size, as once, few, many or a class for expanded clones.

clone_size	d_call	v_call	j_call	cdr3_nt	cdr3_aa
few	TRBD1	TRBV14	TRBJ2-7	TGTGCCAGCAGCCCCAGGACAGGTGGCGAGCAGTACTTC	CASSPRTGGEQYF
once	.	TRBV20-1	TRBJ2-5	TGCAGTGCTGCCCGGGGGGAGACCCAGTACTTC	CSAARGETQYF
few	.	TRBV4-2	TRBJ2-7	TGTGCCAGCAGCCAAGCCTCGACAGAACCCTACGAGCAGTACTTC	CASSQASTEPYEQYF
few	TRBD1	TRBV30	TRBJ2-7	TGTGCCTGGGGTGGGACAGGGGACTCCTACGAGCAGTACTTC	CAWGGTGDSYEQYF
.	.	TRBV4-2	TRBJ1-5	TGTGCCAGCAGCCAAGATCTCAGTGGGGTCCAGCCCCAGCATTTT	CASSQDLSGVQPQHF
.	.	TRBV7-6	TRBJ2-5	TGTGCCAGCAGCTCGCCACTAGCCCAGCGTGTAGAGACCCAGTACTTC	CASSSPLAQRVETQYF
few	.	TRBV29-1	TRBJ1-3	TGCAGCGTTGTAGAGGGCTTGTCTGGAAACACCATATATTTT	CSVVEGLSGNTIYF
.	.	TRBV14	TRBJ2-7	TGTGCCAGCAGCCCGCCTGGGAGGAGCTACGAGCAGTACTTC	CASSPPGRSYEQYF
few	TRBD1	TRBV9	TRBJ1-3	TGTGCCAGCAGCGTCGGACAGGGTCCCGGTATCGGAAACACCATATATTTT	CASSVGQGPGIGNTIYF
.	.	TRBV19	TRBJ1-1	TGTGCCAGTAGTCCCCTGACAGGCACTGAAGCTTTCTTT	CASSPLTGTEAFF
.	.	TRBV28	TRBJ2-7	TGTGCCAGCAGTTTGGCGACAGAGTACTACGAGCAGTACTTC	CASSLATEYYEQYF
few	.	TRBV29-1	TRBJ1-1	TGCAGCGGTACTCAATACACTGAAGCTTTCTTT	CSGTQYTEAFF
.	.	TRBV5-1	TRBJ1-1	TGCGCCAGCAGCTTGGTTGGGGGCATATACACTGAAGCTTTCTTT	CASSLVGGIYTEAFF
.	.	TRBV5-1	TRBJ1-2	TGCGCCAGCAGCTTACCGACGGAACCTAACTATGGCTACACCTTC	CASSLPTEPNYGYTF
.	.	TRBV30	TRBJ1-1	TGTGCCTGGAGGCCCTGGACGGGCTATACTGAAGCTTTCTTT	CAWRPWTGYTEAFF
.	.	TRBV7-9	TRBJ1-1	TGTGCCAGCAGCTCCGGGGGCACTGAAGCTTTCTTT	CASSSGGTEAFF